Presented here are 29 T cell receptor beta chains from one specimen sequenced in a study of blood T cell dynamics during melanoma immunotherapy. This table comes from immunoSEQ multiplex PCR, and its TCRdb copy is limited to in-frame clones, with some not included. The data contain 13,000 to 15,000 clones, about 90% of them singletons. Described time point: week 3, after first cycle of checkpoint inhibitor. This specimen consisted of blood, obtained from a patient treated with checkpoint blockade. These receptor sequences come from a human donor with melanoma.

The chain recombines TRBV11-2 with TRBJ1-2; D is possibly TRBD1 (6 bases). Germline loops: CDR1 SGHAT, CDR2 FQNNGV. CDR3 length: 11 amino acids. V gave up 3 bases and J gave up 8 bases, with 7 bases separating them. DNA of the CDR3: TGTGCCAGCAGCTTGGGGGGCGGCTACACCTTC. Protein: CASSLGGGYTF.

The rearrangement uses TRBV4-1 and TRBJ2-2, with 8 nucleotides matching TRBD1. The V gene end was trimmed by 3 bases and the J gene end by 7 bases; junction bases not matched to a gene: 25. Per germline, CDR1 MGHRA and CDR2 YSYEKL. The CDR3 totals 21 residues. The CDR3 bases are TGCGCCAGCAGCCAGCCCCCCGACCAGGGCAGGGGGCGGATGAATAACGGGGAGCTGTTTTTT. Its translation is CASSQPPDQGRGRMNNGELFF.

CDR3 region: CASSLRGLGNTEAFF. CDR3 coding DNA: TGTGCCAGCAGCCTCAGGGGCCTAGGGAACACTGAAGCTTTCTTT. The chain is built from TRBV6-1 and TRBJ1-1, with D possibly TRBD1 on 6 matching bases. The CDR3 length is 15 residues. Germline assignment: CDR1 MNHNS and CDR2 SASEGT. V was pared by 6 bases and J by 1 base, with 15 bases between.

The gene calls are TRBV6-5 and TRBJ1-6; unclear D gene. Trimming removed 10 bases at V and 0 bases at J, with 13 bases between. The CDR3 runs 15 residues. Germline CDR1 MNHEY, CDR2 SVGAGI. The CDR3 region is CATGSAGSYNSPLHF. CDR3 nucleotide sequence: TGTGCCACCGGGTCGGCAGGCTCCTATAATTCACCCCTCCACTTT.

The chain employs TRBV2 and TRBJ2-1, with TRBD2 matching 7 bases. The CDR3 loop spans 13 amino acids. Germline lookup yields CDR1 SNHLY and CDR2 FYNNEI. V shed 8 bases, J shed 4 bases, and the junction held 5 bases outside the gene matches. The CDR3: CASQRTRYNEQFF. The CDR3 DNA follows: TGTGCCAGCCAACGGACTAGATACAATGAGCAGTTCTTC.

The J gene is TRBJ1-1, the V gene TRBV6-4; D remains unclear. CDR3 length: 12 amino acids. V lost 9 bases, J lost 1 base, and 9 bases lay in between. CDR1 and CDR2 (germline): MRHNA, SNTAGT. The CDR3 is CARRRANTEAFF. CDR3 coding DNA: TGTGCCAGAAGGAGGGCGAACACTGAAGCTTTCTTT.

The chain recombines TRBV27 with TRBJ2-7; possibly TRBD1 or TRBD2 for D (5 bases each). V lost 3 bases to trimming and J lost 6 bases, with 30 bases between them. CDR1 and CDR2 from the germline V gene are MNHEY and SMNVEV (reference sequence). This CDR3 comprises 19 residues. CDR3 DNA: TGTGCCAGCAGTTTCCTCGGATTGATGGGGGATTCAAACTCCAGCGAGCAGTACTTC. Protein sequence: CASSFLGLMGDSNSSEQYF.

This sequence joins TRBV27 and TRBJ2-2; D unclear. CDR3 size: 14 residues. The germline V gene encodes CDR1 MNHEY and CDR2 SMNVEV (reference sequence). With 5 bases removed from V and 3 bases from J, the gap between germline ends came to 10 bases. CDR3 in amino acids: CASSRWTDTGELFF. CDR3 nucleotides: TGTGCCAGCAGTCGCTGGACGGACACCGGGGAGCTGTTTTTT.

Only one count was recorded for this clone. This CDR3 is CASSLVGHLNEQYF. As DNA, the CDR3 is TGTGCCAGCAGCTTGGTAGGACATCTGAACGAGCAGTACTTC. V and J are TRBV5-4 and TRBJ2-7, with D perhaps matching TRBD1 (5 bases). The V gene's germline CDR1 is SGHNT and CDR2 YYREEE (reference sequence). V was clipped by 0 bases and J by 5 bases, with 12 bases between them. This CDR3 has 14 amino acids.

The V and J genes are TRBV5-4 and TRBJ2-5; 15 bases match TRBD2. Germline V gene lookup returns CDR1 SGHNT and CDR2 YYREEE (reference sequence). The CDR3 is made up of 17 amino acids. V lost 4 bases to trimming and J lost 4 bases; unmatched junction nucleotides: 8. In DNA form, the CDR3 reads TGTGCCAGCAGCCCGGGGGGACTAGCGGGGGGTTTAGAGACCCAGTACTTC. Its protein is CASSPGGLAGGLETQYF.

The CDR3 sequence: CASSLVGSTNEKLFF. The CDR3 coding sequence is TGTGCCAGCAGTCTAGTGGGCTCAACTAATGAAAAACTGTTTTTT. V is TRBV7-6 and J is TRBJ1-4; D uncertain. The CDR3 covers 15 residues. Trimming stripped 6 bases from V and 0 bases from J, with 11 bases between. Germline V gene lookup returns CDR1 SGHVS and CDR2 FNYEAQ.

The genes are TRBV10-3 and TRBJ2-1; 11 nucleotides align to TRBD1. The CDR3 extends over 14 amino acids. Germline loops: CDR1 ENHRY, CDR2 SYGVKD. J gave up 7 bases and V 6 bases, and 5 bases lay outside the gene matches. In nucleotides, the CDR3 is TGTGCCATCAGGGGGGACAGGGGGTTGAATGAGCAGTTCTTC. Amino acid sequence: CAIRGDRGLNEQFF.

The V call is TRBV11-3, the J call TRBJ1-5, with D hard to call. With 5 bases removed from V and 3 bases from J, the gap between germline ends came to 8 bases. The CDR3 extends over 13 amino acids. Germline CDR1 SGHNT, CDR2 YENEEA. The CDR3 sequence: CASSVDNNQPQHF. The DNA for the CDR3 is TGTGCCAGCAGCGTTGACAACAATCAGCCCCAGCATTTT.

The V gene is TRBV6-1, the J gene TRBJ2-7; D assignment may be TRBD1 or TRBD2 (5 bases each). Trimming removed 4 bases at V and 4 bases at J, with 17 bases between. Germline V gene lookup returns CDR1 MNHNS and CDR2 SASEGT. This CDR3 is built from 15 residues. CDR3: CASSAPGRREYEQYF. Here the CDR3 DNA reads TGTGCCAGCAGTGCACCGGGACGGCGAGAATACGAGCAGTACTTC.

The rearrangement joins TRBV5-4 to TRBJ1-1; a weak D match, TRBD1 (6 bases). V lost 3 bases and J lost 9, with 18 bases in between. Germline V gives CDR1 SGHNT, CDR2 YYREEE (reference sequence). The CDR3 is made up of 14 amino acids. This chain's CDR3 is CASSSRNREVQAFF. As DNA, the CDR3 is TGTGCCAGCAGCTCCAGGAACAGGGAGGTTCAAGCTTTCTTT.

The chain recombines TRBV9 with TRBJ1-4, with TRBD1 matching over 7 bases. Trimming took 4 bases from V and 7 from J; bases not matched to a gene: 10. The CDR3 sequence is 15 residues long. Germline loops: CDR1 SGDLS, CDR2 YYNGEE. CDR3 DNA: TGTGCCAGCAGCTCCTCGGGACAGTCCATTGAAAAACTGTTTTTT. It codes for CASSSSGQSIEKLFF.

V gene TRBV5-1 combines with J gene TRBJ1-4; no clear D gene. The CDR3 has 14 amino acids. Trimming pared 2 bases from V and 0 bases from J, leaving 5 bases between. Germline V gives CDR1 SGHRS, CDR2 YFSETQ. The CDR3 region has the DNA TGCGCCAGCAGCTTAGGCTCAACTAATGAAAAACTGTTTTTT. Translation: CASSLGSTNEKLFF.

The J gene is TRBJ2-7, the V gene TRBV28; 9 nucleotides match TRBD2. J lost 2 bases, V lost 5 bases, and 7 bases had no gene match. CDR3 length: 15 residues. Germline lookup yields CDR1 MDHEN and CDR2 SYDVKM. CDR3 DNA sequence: TGTGCCAGCAGTGACACTAGCGGGTCTACCTACGAGCAGTACTTC. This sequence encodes CASSDTSGSTYEQYF.

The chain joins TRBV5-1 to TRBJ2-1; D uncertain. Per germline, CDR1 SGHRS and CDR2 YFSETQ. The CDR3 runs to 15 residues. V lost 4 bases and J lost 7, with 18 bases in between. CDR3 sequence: CASSEGRSLGNEQFF. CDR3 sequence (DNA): TGCGCCAGCAGCGAAGGGCGTAGCCTGGGAAATGAGCAGTTCTTC.

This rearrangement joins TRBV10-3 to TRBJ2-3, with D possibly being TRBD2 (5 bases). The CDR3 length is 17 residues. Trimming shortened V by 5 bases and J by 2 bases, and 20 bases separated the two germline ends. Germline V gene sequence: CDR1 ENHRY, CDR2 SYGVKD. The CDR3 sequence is CAISRTGWPTLTDTQYF. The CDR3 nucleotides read TGTGCCATCAGTCGAACGGGGTGGCCCACTCTCACAGATACGCAGTATTTT.

The CDR3 loop is CASRMGGGSSYEQYF. In DNA, the CDR3 is TGTGCCAGCAGGATGGGGGGGGGAAGCTCCTACGAGCAGTACTTC. This rearrangement joins TRBV2 to TRBJ2-7; 7 bases fit TRBD2. This CDR3 has 15 residues. Per germline, CDR1 SNHLY and CDR2 FYNNEI. Losses at the gene ends were 6 bases for V and 0 bases for J; bases not matched to a gene: 8.

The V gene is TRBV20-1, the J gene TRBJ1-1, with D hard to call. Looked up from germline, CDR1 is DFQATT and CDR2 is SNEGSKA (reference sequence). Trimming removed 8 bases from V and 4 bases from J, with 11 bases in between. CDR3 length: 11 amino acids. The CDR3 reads CSPFGATEAFF. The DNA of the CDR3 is TGCAGTCCTTTCGGTGCCACTGAAGCTTTCTTT.

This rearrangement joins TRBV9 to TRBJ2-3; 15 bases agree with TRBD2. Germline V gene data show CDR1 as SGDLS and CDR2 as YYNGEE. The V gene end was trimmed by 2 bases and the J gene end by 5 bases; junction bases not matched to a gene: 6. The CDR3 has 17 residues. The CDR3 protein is CASSVLGLAGGLDTQYF. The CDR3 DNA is TGTGCCAGCAGCGTGCTGGGACTAGCGGGGGGTTTAGATACGCAGTATTTT.

CDR3 nucleotide sequence: TGTGCCAGCAGCACCTACAGTAACACTGAAGCTTTCTTT. This sequence encodes CASSTYSNTEAFF. This rearrangement joins TRBV11-3 to TRBJ1-1, with D unclear. The V and J ends lost 5 bases and 2 bases respectively, with 9 bases between them. Looked up from germline, CDR1 is SGHNT and CDR2 is YENEEA. The CDR3 length is 13 residues.

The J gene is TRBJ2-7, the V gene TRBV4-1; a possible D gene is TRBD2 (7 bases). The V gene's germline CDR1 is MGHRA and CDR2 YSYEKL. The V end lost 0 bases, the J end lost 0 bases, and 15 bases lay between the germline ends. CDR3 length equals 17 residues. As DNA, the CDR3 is TGCGCCAGCAGCCAAGACGGAGGGGGAGGGAGCTCCTACGAGCAGTACTTC. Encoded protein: CASSQDGGGGSSYEQYF.

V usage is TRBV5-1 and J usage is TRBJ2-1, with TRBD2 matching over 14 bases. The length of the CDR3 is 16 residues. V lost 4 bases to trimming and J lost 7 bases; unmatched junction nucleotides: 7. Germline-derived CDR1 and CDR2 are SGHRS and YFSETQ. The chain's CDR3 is CASSPPTSGGANEQFF. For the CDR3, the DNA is TGCGCCAGCAGCCCCCCGACTAGCGGGGGGGCAAATGAGCAGTTCTTC.

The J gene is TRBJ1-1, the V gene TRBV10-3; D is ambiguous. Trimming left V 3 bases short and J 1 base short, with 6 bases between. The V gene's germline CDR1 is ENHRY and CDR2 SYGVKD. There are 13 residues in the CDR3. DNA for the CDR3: TGTGCCATCAGTGAATTGGGGAACACTGAAGCTTTCTTT. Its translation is CAISELGNTEAFF.

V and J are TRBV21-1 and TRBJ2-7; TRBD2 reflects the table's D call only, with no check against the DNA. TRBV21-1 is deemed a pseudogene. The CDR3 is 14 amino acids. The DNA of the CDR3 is TGTGCCAGCACCCAAGCGGGAGGAGAATACGAGCAGTACTTC. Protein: CASTQAGGEYEQYF.

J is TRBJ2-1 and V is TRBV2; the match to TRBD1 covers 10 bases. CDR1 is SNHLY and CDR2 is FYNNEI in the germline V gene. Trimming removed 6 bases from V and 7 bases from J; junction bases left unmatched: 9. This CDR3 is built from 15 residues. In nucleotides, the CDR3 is TGTGCCAGCAGCCGTGACAGGGGGCGATTGAATGAGCAGTTCTTC. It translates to CASSRDRGRLNEQFF.